These T cell receptor beta chains were read from a single sample in a study of blood T cell repertoires in COVID-19. Sequencing used immunoSEQ multiplex PCR; TCRdb keeps in-frame clones, though not all of them. The sample carries some 240,000 clones, approximately 89% recorded once. The material sequenced was peripheral blood. These receptors all come from a woman in her forties who had recovered from COVID-19. CDR3s include the opening cysteine and the closing phenylalanine or tryptophan. Each record gives: CDR3 DNA, CDR3 protein, J gene, clone size, D gene, V gene. D genes are given only for firm matches. Clone size is given for some rows only: seen once, a few or many times, or a class if the clone is expanded.

CDR3 DNA: TGTGCCATCAGTGATACCGGGTCCAAAAACATTCAGTACTTC
CDR3 protein: CAISDTGSKNIQYF
J gene: TRBJ2-4
clone size: .
D gene: .
V gene: TRBV10-3

CDR3 DNA: TGTGCCAGCAGCGTAGGGCGGTTTTTCTACAATGAGCAGTTCTTC
CDR3 protein: CASSVGRFFYNEQFF
J gene: TRBJ2-1
clone size: .
D gene: .
V gene: TRBV9

CDR3 DNA: TGCAGCGTCGAGAGATCTCTCTACTACAATGAGCAGTTCTTC
CDR3 protein: CSVERSLYYNEQFF
J gene: TRBJ2-1
clone size: few
D gene: .
V gene: TRBV29-1

CDR3 DNA: TGTGCCAGCAGTACCGACAGAAGTTGGGGAAACACCATATATTTT
CDR3 protein: CASSTDRSWGNTIYF
J gene: TRBJ1-3
clone size: .
D gene: .
V gene: TRBV2

CDR3 DNA: TGTGCCATCAGTGAGGGGCAAAGAAGCAATCAGCCCCAGCATTTT
CDR3 protein: CAISEGQRSNQPQHF
J gene: TRBJ1-5
clone size: .
D gene: .
V gene: TRBV10-3

CDR3 DNA: TGTGCCAGCAGTGAATTATCTGGCGGCTCCTCCTATGGCTACACCTTC
CDR3 protein: CASSELSGGSSYGYTF
J gene: TRBJ1-2
clone size: .
D gene: .
V gene: TRBV6-1

CDR3 DNA: TGTGCCAGCAGCGGTCCTAGCGGGAGCGTTTACAATGAGCAGTTCTTC
CDR3 protein: CASSGPSGSVYNEQFF
J gene: TRBJ2-1
clone size: .
D gene: TRBD2
V gene: TRBV5-4

CDR3 DNA: TGTGCCAGCTCGCCCAGCGAAAGCACAGATACGCAGTATTTT
CDR3 protein: CASSPSESTDTQYF
J gene: TRBJ2-3
clone size: .
D gene: .
V gene: TRBV18

CDR3 DNA: TGTGCCAGCTTGGGGGCCGATAATGAAAAACTGTTTTTT
CDR3 protein: CASLGADNEKLFF
J gene: TRBJ1-4
clone size: .
D gene: .
V gene: TRBV28

CDR3 DNA: TGTGCCAGCTCACCAGACCAGGGGGCTGTGGAAAAACTGTTTTTT
CDR3 protein: CASSPDQGAVEKLFF
J gene: TRBJ1-4
clone size: .
D gene: TRBD1
V gene: TRBV18

CDR3 DNA: TGTGCCAGTAAAGAGGGGGCCTTTGGCTACACCTTC
CDR3 protein: CASKEGAFGYTF
J gene: TRBJ1-2
clone size: .
D gene: TRBD1
V gene: TRBV6-5

CDR3 DNA: TGTGCCATCAGAACGACTAGCGGGGGGTACGAGCAGTACTTC
CDR3 protein: CAIRTTSGGYEQYF
J gene: TRBJ2-7
clone size: .
D gene: TRBD2
V gene: TRBV10-3

CDR3 DNA: TGTGCCAGCAGCCGAGGCAACTCCGAGACCCAGCATTTT
CDR3 protein: CASSRGNSETQHF
J gene: TRBJ1-5
clone size: .
D gene: .
V gene: TRBV11-2

CDR3 DNA: TGTGCCAGCAGCCCTCACAGGGAGGGGGGCACTAATGAAAAACTGTTTTTT
CDR3 protein: CASSPHREGGTNEKLFF
J gene: TRBJ1-4
clone size: .
D gene: .
V gene: TRBV7-9

CDR3 DNA: TGTGCCAGAAGCGGACAGGGGAATTGCGGGGAGCTGTTTTTT
CDR3 protein: CARSGQGNCGELFF
J gene: TRBJ2-2
clone size: .
D gene: TRBD1
V gene: TRBV5-3

CDR3 DNA: TGTGCCAGCAGCCATCGACCGGGATTGGTAGGGACCCAGTACTTC
CDR3 protein: CASSHRPGLVGTQYF
J gene: TRBJ2-5
clone size: .
D gene: .
V gene: TRBV3-1/TRBV3-2

CDR3 DNA: TGTGCCAGCAGTCCCCTCGGGTCCCTCTATGGCTACACCTTC
CDR3 protein: CASSPLGSLYGYTF
J gene: TRBJ1-2
clone size: once
D gene: .
V gene: TRBV27

CDR3 DNA: TGTGCCAGCAGTTACGGGGGCCTGAACACTGAAGCTTTCTTT
CDR3 protein: CASSYGGLNTEAFF
J gene: TRBJ1-1
clone size: .
D gene: .
V gene: TRBV6-5

CDR3 DNA: TGTGCCAGCAGTTTCGGCGGGGGGAATTACAATGAGCAGTTCTTC
CDR3 protein: CASSFGGGNYNEQFF
J gene: TRBJ2-1
clone size: .
D gene: TRBD2
V gene: TRBV28

CDR3 DNA: TGTGCCAGCAGCGTAGGTTCGGCCAAAAACATTCAGTACTTC
CDR3 protein: CASSVGSAKNIQYF
J gene: TRBJ2-4
clone size: few
D gene: .
V gene: TRBV9

CDR3 DNA: TGTGCCAGCAGCCCCCGACAGGGCACTACCTACAATGAGCAGTTCTTC
CDR3 protein: CASSPRQGTTYNEQFF
J gene: TRBJ2-1
clone size: .
D gene: TRBD1
V gene: TRBV9

CDR3 DNA: TGTGCCAGCAGCTCCCGACAGGGGTACTCTAGCACAGATACGCAGTATTTT
CDR3 protein: CASSSRQGYSSTDTQYF
J gene: TRBJ2-3
clone size: .
D gene: TRBD1
V gene: TRBV7-2

CDR3 DNA: TGTGCCAGCAGCCCAAGACTATACGAAGGCGGGGAGCTGTTTTTT
CDR3 protein: CASSPRLYEGGELFF
J gene: TRBJ2-2
clone size: .
D gene: .
V gene: TRBV7-6

CDR3 DNA: TGTGCCAGCAGCCAGACAGGGCTCTCCTATAATTCACCCCTCCACTTT
CDR3 protein: CASSQTGLSYNSPLHF
J gene: TRBJ1-6
clone size: .
D gene: TRBD1
V gene: TRBV5-6

CDR3 DNA: TGTGCCAGCAGCTTTAGTGGGGAGGGGAACACTGAAGCTTTCTTT
CDR3 protein: CASSFSGEGNTEAFF
J gene: TRBJ1-1
clone size: .
D gene: .
V gene: TRBV7-3

CDR3 DNA: TGTGCCAGCAGCTTGAGTTCAGGTGGAAACACTGAAGCTTTCTTT
CDR3 protein: CASSLSSGGNTEAFF
J gene: TRBJ1-1
clone size: .
D gene: .
V gene: TRBV5-4

CDR3 DNA: TGTGCCCACGGCGAGGGGGCCGGCTACACCTTC
CDR3 protein: CAHGEGAGYTF
J gene: TRBJ1-2
clone size: few
D gene: TRBD1
V gene: TRBV10-3

CDR3 DNA: TGTGCCACCAGTGGGGACAGTTTTAGCAATCAGCCCCAGCATTTT
CDR3 protein: CATSGDSFSNQPQHF
J gene: TRBJ1-5
clone size: .
D gene: TRBD1
V gene: TRBV24-1

CDR3 DNA: TGTGCCAGCAGCTTAGGAGCAGGGGATCAGCCCCAGCATTTT
CDR3 protein: CASSLGAGDQPQHF
J gene: TRBJ1-5
clone size: .
D gene: .
V gene: TRBV7-8

CDR3 DNA: TGTGCCAGCAGTGTAGGGGGCCCCTACAATGAGCAGTTCTTC
CDR3 protein: CASSVGGPYNEQFF
J gene: TRBJ2-1
clone size: .
D gene: TRBD1
V gene: TRBV2

CDR3 DNA: TGTGCCAGCAGCTTAAGCAGAGCAGGGATCAGTGAAGCTTTCTTT
CDR3 protein: CASSLSRAGISEAFF
J gene: TRBJ1-1
clone size: few
D gene: .
V gene: TRBV7-3

CDR3 DNA: TGTGCCAGCAGTGAAAGGGGACTACACCTCTACGAGCAGTACTTC
CDR3 protein: CASSERGLHLYEQYF
J gene: TRBJ2-7
clone size: .
D gene: TRBD2
V gene: TRBV2

CDR3 DNA: TGTGCCAGCAGCTTGGAACAGGGGGACTCTAATGAAAAACTGTTTTTT
CDR3 protein: CASSLEQGDSNEKLFF
J gene: TRBJ1-4
clone size: .
D gene: TRBD1
V gene: TRBV5-4

CDR3 DNA: TGTGCCAGCAGCTCCTCGGGAGAAGGAAGAGACGAGCAGTTCTTC
CDR3 protein: CASSSSGEGRDEQFF
J gene: TRBJ2-1
clone size: .
D gene: .
V gene: TRBV5-8

CDR3 DNA: TGTGCCAGCAAAAATCAAACTACCCCGATTCAGTACTTC
CDR3 protein: CASKNQTTPIQYF
J gene: TRBJ2-4
clone size: .
D gene: .
V gene: TRBV5-4

CDR3 DNA: TGTGCCAGCAGCTCCCCGCGGGTCGGCTCCTACAATGAGCAGTTCTTC
CDR3 protein: CASSSPRVGSYNEQFF
J gene: TRBJ2-1
clone size: .
D gene: .
V gene: TRBV7-2

CDR3 DNA: TGTGCCAGCAGAGCCTCCGGGACAGTCTCCTACAATGAGCAGTTCTTC
CDR3 protein: CASRASGTVSYNEQFF
J gene: TRBJ2-1
clone size: .
D gene: TRBD1
V gene: TRBV14

CDR3 DNA: TGTGCCAGCACAGGGGAAGAGACCCAGTACTTC
CDR3 protein: CASTGEETQYF
J gene: TRBJ2-5
clone size: .
D gene: TRBD1
V gene: TRBV30

CDR3 DNA: TGTGCCAGCAGCGTACAGGGAAGGGAGACCCAGTACTTC
CDR3 protein: CASSVQGRETQYF
J gene: TRBJ2-5
clone size: .
D gene: .
V gene: TRBV7-2

CDR3 DNA: TGTGCCAGCTCACCCGACAGGGACGGGCAGCCCCAGCATTTT
CDR3 protein: CASSPDRDGQPQHF
J gene: TRBJ1-5
clone size: .
D gene: TRBD1
V gene: TRBV18

CDR3 DNA: TGTGCCAGCAGCTTAGGAGTGGCCGGGGAGCTGTTTTTT
CDR3 protein: CASSLGVAGELFF
J gene: TRBJ2-2
clone size: .
D gene: .
V gene: TRBV7-2

CDR3 DNA: TGTGCCAGCAGGGGACAGGGGGATTATGATGAAAAACTGTTTTTT
CDR3 protein: CASRGQGDYDEKLFF
J gene: TRBJ1-4
clone size: .
D gene: TRBD1
V gene: TRBV5-6

CDR3 DNA: TGTGCCAGCAGACCCCTTGGACAGTCCGAAGCTTTCTTT
CDR3 protein: CASRPLGQSEAFF
J gene: TRBJ1-1
clone size: few
D gene: .
V gene: TRBV6-5

CDR3 DNA: TGTGCCAGCAGCTTGACGGGGGGGAGCTTGTTCTACGAGCAGTACTTC
CDR3 protein: CASSLTGGSLFYEQYF
J gene: TRBJ2-7
clone size: .
D gene: TRBD2
V gene: TRBV5-6

CDR3 DNA: TGTGCCAGCAGCCCCTCAAAGGGGGAGACCCAGTACTTC
CDR3 protein: CASSPSKGETQYF
J gene: TRBJ2-5
clone size: .
D gene: .
V gene: TRBV7-7

CDR3 DNA: TGTGCCAGCACCGATAATTGGTGGACTAGTAACCTCACAGATACGCAGTATTTT
CDR3 protein: CASTDNWWTSNLTDTQYF
J gene: TRBJ2-3
clone size: .
D gene: TRBD2
V gene: TRBV11-2

CDR3 DNA: TGTGCCAGCAGTTCGCAGGGAGGGGAGACCCAGTACTTC
CDR3 protein: CASSSQGGETQYF
J gene: TRBJ2-5
clone size: .
D gene: TRBD2
V gene: TRBV12-3/TRBV12-4

CDR3 DNA: TGTGCCAGCAGCTTAACCGGGTTCAGAGAGTATTTT
CDR3 protein: CASSLTGFREYF
J gene: TRBJ2-3
clone size: .
D gene: .
V gene: TRBV7-2

CDR3 DNA: TGTGCCGTAGGGGCTAGACTTGGAGATACGCAGTATTTT
CDR3 protein: CAVGARLGDTQYF
J gene: TRBJ2-3
clone size: .
D gene: .
V gene: TRBV25-1

CDR3 DNA: TGTGCCTGCCGCCCACAGGGAGCCGGGGAGCTGTTTTTT
CDR3 protein: CACRPQGAGELFF
J gene: TRBJ2-2
clone size: once
D gene: .
V gene: TRBV30

CDR3 DNA: TGTGCCAGCAGTTACGCTGAGATCACAGATACGCAGTATTTT
CDR3 protein: CASSYAEITDTQYF
J gene: TRBJ2-3
clone size: .
D gene: .
V gene: TRBV6-5

CDR3 DNA: TGCGCCAGCAGCCAATGGATAGCGGGGGGACCTCAAGAGACCCAGTACTTC
CDR3 protein: CASSQWIAGGPQETQYF
J gene: TRBJ2-5
clone size: .
D gene: TRBD2
V gene: TRBV4-1